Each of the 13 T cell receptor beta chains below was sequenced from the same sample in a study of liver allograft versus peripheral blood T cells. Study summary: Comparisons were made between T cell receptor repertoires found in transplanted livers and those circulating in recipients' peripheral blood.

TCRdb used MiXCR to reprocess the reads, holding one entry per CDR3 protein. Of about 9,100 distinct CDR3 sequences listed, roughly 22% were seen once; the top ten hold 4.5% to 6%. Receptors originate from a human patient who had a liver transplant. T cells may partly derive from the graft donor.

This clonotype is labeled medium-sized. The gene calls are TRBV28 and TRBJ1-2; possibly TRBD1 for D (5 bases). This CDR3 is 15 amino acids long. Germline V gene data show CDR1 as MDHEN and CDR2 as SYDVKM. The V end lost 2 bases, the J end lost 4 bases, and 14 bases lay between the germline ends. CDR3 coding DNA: TGTGCCAGCAGTTTAGGGGCGGGGGGAATCTATGGCTACACCTTC. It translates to CASSLGAGGIYGYTF.

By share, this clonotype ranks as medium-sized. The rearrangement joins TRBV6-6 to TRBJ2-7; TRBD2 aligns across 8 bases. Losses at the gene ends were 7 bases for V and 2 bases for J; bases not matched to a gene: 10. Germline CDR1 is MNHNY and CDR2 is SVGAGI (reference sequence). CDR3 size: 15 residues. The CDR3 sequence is CASNKRAGVPYEQYF. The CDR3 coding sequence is TGTGCCAGCAACAAAAGAGCGGGGGTTCCCTACGAGCAGTACTTC.

CDR3 sequence reads: CSAPGRYTEAFF. The CDR3 nucleotides are TGCAGTGCTCCAGGACGGTACACTGAAGCTTTCTTT. J is TRBJ1-1 and V is TRBV20-1; unclear D gene. Per the germline V gene, CDR1 is DFQATT and CDR2 is SNEGSKA (reference sequence). There are 12 residues in the CDR3. Trimming left V 5 bases short and J 3 bases short, with 10 bases between.

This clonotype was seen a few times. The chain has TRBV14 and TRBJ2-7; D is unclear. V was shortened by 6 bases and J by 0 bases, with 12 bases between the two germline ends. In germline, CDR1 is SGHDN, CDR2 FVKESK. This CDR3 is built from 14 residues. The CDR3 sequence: CASRLNRLSYEQYF. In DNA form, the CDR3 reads TGTGCCAGCAGACTGAACAGACTCTCCTACGAGCAGTACTTC.

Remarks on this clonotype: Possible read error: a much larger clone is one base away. Written as DNA, the CDR3 is TGTGCCAGCAGCTTGGGTTCCGTGAACACTGAAGCTTTCTTT. Its protein product is CASSLGSVNTEAFF. The chain links TRBV5-5 to TRBJ1-1, with unresolved D. The germline V and J ends were trimmed by 0 bases and 0 bases, with 6 bases remaining between them. Per germline, CDR1 SGHKS and CDR2 YYEKEE (reference sequence). The CDR3 sequence is 14 residues long.

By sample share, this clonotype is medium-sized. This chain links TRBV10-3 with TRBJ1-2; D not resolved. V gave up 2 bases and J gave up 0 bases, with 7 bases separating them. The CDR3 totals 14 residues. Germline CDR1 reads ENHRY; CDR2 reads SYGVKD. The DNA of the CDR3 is TGTGCCATCAGTGAGATTCTAGCTAACTATGGCTACACCTTC. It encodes CAISEILANYGYTF.

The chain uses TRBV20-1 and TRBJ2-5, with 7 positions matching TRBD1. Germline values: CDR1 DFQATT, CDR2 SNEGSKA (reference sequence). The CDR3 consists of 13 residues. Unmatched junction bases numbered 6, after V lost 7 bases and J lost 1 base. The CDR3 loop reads CSGRAGGQETQYF. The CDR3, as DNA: TGCAGTGGTAGGGCAGGGGGCCAAGAGACCCAGTACTTC.

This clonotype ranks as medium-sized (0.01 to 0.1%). DNA for the CDR3: TGTGCCTGGACCCGGGGGGCGCGGAACTATGGCTACACCTTC. Protein sequence: CAWTRGARNYGYTF. The rearrangement links TRBV30 to TRBJ1-2; D may be TRBD1 (6 bases). CDR1 is GTSNPN, CDR2 SVGIG, per germline (reference sequence). V was clipped by 4 bases and J by 2 bases, with 14 bases between them. The CDR3 spans 14 residues.

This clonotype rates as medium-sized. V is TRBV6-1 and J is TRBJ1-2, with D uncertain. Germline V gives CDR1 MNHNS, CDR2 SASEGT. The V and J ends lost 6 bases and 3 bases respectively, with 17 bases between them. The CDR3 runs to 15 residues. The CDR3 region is CASRDRVDTYYGYTF. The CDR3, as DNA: TGTGCCAGCAGAGATAGAGTCGACACATACTATGGCTACACCTTC.

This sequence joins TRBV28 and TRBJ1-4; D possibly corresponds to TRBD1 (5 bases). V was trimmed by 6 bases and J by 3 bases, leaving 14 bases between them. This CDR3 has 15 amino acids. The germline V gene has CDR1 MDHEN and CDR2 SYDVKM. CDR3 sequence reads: CASRPPEGSNEKLFF. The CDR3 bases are TGTGCCAGCAGACCCCCCGAGGGGTCTAATGAAAAACTGTTTTTT.

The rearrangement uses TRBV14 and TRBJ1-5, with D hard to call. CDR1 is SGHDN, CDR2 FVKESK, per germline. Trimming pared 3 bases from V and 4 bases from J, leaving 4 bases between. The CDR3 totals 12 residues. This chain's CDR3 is CASSQLNQPQHF. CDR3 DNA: TGTGCCAGCAGCCAGCTGAATCAGCCCCAGCATTTT.

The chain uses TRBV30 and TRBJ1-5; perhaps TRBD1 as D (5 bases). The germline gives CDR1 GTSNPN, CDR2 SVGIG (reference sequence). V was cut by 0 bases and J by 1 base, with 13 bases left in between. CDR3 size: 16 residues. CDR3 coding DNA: TGTGCCTGGAGTGTATTGGCAGGGAAAAGCAATCAGCCCCAGCATTTT. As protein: CAWSVLAGKSNQPQHF.

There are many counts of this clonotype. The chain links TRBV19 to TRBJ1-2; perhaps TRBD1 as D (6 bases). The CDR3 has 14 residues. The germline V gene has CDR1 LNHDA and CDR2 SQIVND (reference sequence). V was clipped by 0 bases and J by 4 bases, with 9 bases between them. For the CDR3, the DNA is TGTGCCAGTAGTATAGAGGGGGCGATCTATGGCTACACCTTC. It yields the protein CASSIEGAIYGYTF.